This T cell receptor beta chain was observed in a study of shared clonotypes between healthy human individuals. TCRdb's copy holds only in-frame clones and misses some; the assay was immunoSEQ multiplex PCR. The profile shows roughly 2.6 million clones, approximately 94% of them singletons. Germline values: CDR1 MGHRA, CDR2 YSYEKL. This CDR3 is built from 15 residues. With 4 bases clipped from V and 2 bases from J, the junction kept 4 bases outside the gene matches. The chain uses TRBV4-1 and TRBJ2-3; 9 nucleotides line up with TRBD2. Sequencing input: naive CD4+ T cells sorted from blood. This sample's subset: CD45RA+ positively selected. This TCR was recovered from a man younger than 35 in good health. The CDR3 nucleotides read TGCGCCAGCAGCCGGACTAGCGAGAACACAGATACGCAGTATTTT. Translated: CASSRTSENTDTQYF.